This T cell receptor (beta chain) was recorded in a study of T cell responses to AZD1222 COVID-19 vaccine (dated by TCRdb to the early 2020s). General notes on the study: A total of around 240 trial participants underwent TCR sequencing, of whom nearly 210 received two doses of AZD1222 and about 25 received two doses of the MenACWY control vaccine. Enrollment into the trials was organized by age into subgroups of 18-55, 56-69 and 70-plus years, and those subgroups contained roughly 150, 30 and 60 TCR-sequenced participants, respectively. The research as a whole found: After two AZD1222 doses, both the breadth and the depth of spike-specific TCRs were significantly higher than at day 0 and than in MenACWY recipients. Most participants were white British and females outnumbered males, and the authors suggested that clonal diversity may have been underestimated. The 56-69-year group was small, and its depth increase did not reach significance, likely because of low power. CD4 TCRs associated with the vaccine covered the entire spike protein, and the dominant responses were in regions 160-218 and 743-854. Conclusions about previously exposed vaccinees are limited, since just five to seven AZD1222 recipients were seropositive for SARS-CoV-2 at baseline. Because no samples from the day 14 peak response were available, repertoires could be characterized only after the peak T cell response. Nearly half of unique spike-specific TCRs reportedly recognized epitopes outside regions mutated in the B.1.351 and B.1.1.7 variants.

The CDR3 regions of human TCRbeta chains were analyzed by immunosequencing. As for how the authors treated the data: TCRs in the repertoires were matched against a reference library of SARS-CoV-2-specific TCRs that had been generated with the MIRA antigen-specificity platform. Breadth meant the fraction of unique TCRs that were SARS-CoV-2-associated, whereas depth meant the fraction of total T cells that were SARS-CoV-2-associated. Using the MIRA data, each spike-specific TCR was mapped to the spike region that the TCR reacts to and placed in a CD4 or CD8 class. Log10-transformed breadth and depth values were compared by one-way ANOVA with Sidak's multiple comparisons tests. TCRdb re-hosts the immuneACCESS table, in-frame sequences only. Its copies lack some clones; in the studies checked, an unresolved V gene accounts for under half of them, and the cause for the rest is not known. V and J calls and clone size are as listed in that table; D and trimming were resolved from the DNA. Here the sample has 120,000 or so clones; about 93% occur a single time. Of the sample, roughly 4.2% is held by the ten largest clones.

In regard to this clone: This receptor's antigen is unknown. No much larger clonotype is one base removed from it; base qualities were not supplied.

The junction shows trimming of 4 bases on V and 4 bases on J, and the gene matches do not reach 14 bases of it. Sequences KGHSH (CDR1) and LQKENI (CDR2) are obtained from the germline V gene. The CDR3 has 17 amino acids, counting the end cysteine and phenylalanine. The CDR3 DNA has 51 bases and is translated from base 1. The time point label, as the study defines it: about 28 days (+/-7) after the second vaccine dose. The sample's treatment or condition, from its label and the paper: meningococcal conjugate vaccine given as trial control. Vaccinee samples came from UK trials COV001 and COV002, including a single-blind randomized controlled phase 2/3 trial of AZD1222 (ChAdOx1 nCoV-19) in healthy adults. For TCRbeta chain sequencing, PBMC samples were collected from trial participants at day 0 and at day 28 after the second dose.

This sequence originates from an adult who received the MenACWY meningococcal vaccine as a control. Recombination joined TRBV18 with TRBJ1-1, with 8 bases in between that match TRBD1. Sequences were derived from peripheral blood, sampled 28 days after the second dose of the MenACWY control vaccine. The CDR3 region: CASSQGQGLLETTEAFF. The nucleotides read TGTGCCAGCTCACAAGGACAGGGCCTCCTTGAGACCACTGAAGCTTTCTTT. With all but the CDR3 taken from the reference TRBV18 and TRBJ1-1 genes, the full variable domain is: NAGVMQNPRHLVRRRGQEARLRCSPMKGHSHVYWYRQLPEEGLKFMVYLQKENIIDESGMPKERFSAEFPKEGPSILRIQQVVRGDSAAYFCASSQGQGLLETTEAFFGQGTRLTVV.